This T cell receptor beta chain was profiled in a study of OX40 agonist ivuxolimab in advanced cancers. Overall study: Patients achieving partial responses numbered three: one hepatocellular carcinoma case and two cutaneous melanoma cases.

Clones were sequenced by immunoSEQ multiplex PCR, and TCRdb holds only the in-frame ones, with some missing. Among tens of thousands of clones, roughly four fifths were seen once, and the ten largest hold 5.5%. The source of this sequence is an adult with an advanced solid tumor such as melanoma, head and neck, liver or kidney cancer. The source was CD4+ or CD8+ T cells sorted from blood, collected in a trial of the OX40 agonist ivuxolimab.

CDR3 residues: CASSKGTGPDPHEQYF. The CDR3 DNA follows: TGTGCCAGTAGTAAGGGGACAGGGCCCGACCCCCACGAGCAGTACTTC. The chain combines TRBV19 with TRBJ2-7, with 9 bases matching TRBD1. CDR1 is LNHDA, CDR2 SQIVND, per germline (reference sequence). The CDR3 has 16 amino acids. V was pared by 4 bases and J by 5 bases, with 12 bases of the junction left unmatched.